A single sample is the source of the 7 T cell receptor beta chains below, sequenced in a study of T cell responses to AZD1222 COVID-19 vaccine. Repertoires were generated with immunoSEQ multiplex PCR, while TCRdb's copy carries only in-frame clones and drops some. The sample includes about 69,000 clones, about 80% seen only once; the top ten take more than 12%. The source material was peripheral blood, sampled 28 days after the second AZD1222 dose. These receptors were collected from an adult who received the AZD1222 COVID-19 vaccine.

The chain has TRBV5-4 and TRBJ1-2, with D maybe TRBD1 (5 bases). Trimming removed 0 bases at V and 7 bases at J, with 16 bases between. Germline V gives CDR1 SGHNT, CDR2 YYREEE (reference sequence). This CDR3 comprises 15 residues. Written as DNA, the CDR3 is TGTGCCAGCAGCTTGGTAGGACAAGCAGCCGGTGGCTACACCTTC. It is translated as CASSLVGQAAGGYTF.

The V gene is TRBV5-6, the J gene TRBJ2-7; unclear D gene. The CDR3 runs 15 residues. With 0 bases removed from V and 2 bases from J, the gap between germline ends came to 12 bases. Germline CDR1 SGHDT, CDR2 YYEEEE. The CDR3, as DNA: TGTGCCAGCAGCTTGGCCCCATGGAGCACCTACGAGCAGTACTTC. Translation: CASSLAPWSTYEQYF.

The chain combines TRBV18 with TRBJ1-4, with D possibly being TRBD1 (5 bases). The CDR3 runs 15 residues. The germline V gene encodes CDR1 KGHSH and CDR2 LQKENI. Trimming left V 3 bases short and J 7 bases short, with 15 bases between. Here the CDR3 DNA reads TGTGCCAGCTCACCGGGAGCGGGAAGGGGTGAAAAACTGTTTTTT. Translating it yields CASSPGAGRGEKLFF.

The table lists this clone with a count of one. The chain has TRBV25-1 and TRBJ1-5; 8 bases map to TRBD1. Germline V gene lookup returns CDR1 MGHDK and CDR2 SYGVNS. This CDR3 spans 15 amino acids. With V trimmed by 2 bases and J by 3 bases, 3 bases remained unmatched. This CDR3 reads CASSETGGNNQPQHF. The CDR3, as DNA: TGTGCCAGCAGTGAAACAGGGGGGAACAATCAGCCCCAGCATTTT.

For this clone: This CDR3 is also generated by other DNA sequences in the sample. The chain carries TRBV28 and TRBJ1-2, with a possible D match to TRBD1 (5 bases). The CDR3 has 13 residues. Germline-derived CDR1 and CDR2 are MDHEN and SYDVKM. Trimming pared 2 bases from V and 3 bases from J, leaving 7 bases between. CDR3 nucleotides: TGTGCCAGCAGTTTAACAGGAGACTATGGCTACACCTTC. As protein: CASSLTGDYGYTF.

This chain uses TRBV12-3 or TRBV12-4 with TRBJ1-1; perhaps TRBD1 as D (5 bases). This CDR3 has 13 amino acids. Trimming pared 4 bases from V and 4 bases from J, leaving 10 bases between. The CDR3 loop is CASSSAGVTEAFF. CDR3 coding DNA: TGTGCCAGCAGTTCGGCGGGGGTCACTGAAGCTTTCTTT.

The CDR3 DNA reads as TGTGCCAGCAGTTACGACGTCAATTCACCCCTCCACTTT. Translating gives CASSYDVNSPLHF. V and J are TRBV6-5 and TRBJ1-6; no clear D. Trimming cost V 2 bases and J 7 bases, with 6 bases left between them. The CDR3 runs 13 residues. The V gene's germline CDR1 is MNHEY and CDR2 SVGAGI.